This TCR beta chain originates from a study of blood T cells in healthy people across ages. This clonotype was counted only a few times. Its specificity is not known. Extractions gave at least 5.5 micrograms of total RNA per sample. Then a second PCR, running roughly 7 to 12 cycles, was carried out with a sample-barcoded 5' primer and a J-beta primer mix. The yield of each sample was at least 2.5 million CDR3-containing paired-end reads. TCRdb analysed the 5' RACE reads with MiXCR anew, one entry per CDR3 protein. In the table there are fewer than 1,000,000 distinct CDR3 sequences, approximately 48% of which are singletons. Study conclusions and caveats: CMV status of donors was not determined, possibly confounding expanded clonotype changes. Bulk PBMC profiling left naive and antigen-experienced comparisons inconclusive.

The material sequenced was blood. This clonotype was sampled from a man aged 55 to 70 in good health.

DNA of the CDR3: TGTGCCAGCAGTTACCCGACGGGCCTCCCCGGGACAGGGGACAATGAGCAGTTCTTC. It translates to CASSYPTGLPGTGDNEQFF. The chain couples TRBV6-2 or TRBV6-3 to TRBJ2-1; the match to TRBD1 covers 10 bases. The CDR3 has 19 amino acids. J gave up 5 bases and V 2 bases, and 15 bases lay outside the gene matches. Germline V gives CDR1 MNHEY, CDR2 SVGEGT.